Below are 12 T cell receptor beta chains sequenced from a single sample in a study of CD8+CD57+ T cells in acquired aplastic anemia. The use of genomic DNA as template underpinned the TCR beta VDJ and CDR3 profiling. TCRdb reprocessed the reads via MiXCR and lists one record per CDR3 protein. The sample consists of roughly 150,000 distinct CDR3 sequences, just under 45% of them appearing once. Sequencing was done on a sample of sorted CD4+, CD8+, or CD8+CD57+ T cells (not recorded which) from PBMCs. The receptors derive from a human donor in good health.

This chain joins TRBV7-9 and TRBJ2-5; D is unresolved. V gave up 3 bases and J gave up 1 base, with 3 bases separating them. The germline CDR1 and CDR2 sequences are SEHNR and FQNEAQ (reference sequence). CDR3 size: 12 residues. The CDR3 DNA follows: TGTGCCAGCAGCTTCAGCCAAGAGACCCAGTACTTC. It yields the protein CASSFSQETQYF.

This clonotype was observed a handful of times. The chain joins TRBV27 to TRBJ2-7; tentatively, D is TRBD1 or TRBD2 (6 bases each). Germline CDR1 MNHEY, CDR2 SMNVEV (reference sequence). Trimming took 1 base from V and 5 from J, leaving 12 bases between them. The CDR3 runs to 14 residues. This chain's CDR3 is CASSLLGGVDEQYF. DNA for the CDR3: TGTGCCAGCAGTTTATTGGGGGGCGTGGACGAGCAGTACTTC.

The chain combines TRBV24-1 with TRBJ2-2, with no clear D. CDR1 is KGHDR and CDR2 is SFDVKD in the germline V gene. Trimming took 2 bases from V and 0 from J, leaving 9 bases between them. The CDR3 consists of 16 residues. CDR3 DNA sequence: TGTGCCACCAGTGATTCTGAAGCATCGAACACCGGGGAGCTGTTTTTT. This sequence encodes CATSDSEASNTGELFF.

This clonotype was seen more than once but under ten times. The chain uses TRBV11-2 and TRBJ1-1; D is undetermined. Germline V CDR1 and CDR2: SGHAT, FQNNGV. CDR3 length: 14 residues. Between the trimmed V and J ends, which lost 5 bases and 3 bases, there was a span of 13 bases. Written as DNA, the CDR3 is TGTGCCAGCAGCCCCCCCCCGGGGTACACTGAAGCTTTCTTT. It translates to CASSPPPGYTEAFF.

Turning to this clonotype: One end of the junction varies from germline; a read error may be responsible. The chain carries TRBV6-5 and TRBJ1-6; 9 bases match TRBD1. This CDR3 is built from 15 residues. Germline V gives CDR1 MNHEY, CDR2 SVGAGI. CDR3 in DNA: TGTGCCAGCAGTTACAGCGGGACAGGGAATTCGCCCCTCCACTTT. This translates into CASSYSGTGNSPLHF.

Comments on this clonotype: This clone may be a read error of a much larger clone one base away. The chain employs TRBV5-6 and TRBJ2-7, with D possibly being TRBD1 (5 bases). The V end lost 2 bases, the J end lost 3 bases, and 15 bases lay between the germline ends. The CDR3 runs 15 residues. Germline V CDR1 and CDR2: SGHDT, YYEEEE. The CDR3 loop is CASSLKGLINYEQYF. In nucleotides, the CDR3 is TGTGCCAGCAGCTTAAAGGGGCTGATAAACTACGAGCAGTACTTC.

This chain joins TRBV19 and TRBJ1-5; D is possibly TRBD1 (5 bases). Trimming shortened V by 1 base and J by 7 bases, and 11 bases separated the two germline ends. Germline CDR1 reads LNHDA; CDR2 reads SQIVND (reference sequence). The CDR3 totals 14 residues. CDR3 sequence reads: CASSIGGGDQPQHF. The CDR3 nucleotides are TGTGCCAGTAGTATAGGAGGAGGGGACCAGCCCCAGCATTTT.

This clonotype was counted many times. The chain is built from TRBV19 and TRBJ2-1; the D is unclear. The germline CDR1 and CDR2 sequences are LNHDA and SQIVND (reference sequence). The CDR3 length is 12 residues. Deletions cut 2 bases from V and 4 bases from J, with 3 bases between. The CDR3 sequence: CASSIHYNEQFF. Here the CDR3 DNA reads TGTGCCAGTAGTATACATTACAATGAGCAGTTCTTC.

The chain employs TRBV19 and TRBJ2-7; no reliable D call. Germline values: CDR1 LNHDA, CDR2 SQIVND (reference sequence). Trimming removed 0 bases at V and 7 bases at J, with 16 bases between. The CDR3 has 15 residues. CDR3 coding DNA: TGTGCCAGTAGTATAGAGCAGCAAGCAAACTATGAGCAGTACTTC. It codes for CASSIEQQANYEQYF.

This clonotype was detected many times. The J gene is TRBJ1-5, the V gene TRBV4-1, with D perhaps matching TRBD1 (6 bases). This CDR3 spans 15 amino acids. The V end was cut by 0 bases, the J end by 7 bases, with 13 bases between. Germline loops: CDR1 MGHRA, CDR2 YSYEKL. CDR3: CASSQDFGQLQPQHF. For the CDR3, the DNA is TGCGCCAGCAGCCAAGATTTTGGACAGCTCCAGCCCCAGCATTTT.

The CDR3 is CAIRVLAGGLNEQYF. The CDR3, as DNA: TGTGCCATCAGAGTCCTAGCGGGGGGGTTGAACGAGCAGTACTTC. This chain links TRBV10-3 with TRBJ2-7, with 12 bases matching TRBD2. After removal of 6 bases from V and 5 bases from J, the junction contained 8 bases not matched to a gene. The CDR3 extends over 15 amino acids. The germline V gene encodes CDR1 ENHRY and CDR2 SYGVKD.

The CDR3 DNA follows: TGTGCCAGCAGCTCCGCGCGTGGGGGGCTGGGGCGCTACGAGCAGTACTTC. Its translation: CASSSARGGLGRYEQYF. The J gene is TRBJ2-7, the V gene TRBV7-2, with D perhaps given as TRBD1 or TRBD2 (6 bases each). Trimming cost V 4 bases and J 3 bases, with 22 bases left between them. Germline V gene lookup returns CDR1 SGHTA and CDR2 FQGNSA. CDR3 length: 17 amino acids.